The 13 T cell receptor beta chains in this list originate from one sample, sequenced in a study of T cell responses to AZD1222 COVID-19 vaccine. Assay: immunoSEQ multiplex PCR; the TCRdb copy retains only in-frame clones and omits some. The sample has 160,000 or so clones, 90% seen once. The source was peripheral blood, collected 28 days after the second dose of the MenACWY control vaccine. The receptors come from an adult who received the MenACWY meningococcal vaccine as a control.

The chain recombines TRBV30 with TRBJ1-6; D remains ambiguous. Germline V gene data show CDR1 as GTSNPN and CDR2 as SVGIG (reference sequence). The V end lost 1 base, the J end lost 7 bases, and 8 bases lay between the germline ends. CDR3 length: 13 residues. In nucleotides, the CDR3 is TGTGCCTGGAGTGGGACGTCCAATTCACCCCTCCACTTT. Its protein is CAWSGTSNSPLHF.

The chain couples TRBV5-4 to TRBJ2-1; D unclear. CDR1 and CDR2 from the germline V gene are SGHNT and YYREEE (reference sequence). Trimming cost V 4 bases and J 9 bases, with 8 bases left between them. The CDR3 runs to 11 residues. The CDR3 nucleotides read TGTGCCAGCAGCCACCCAGGTGAGCAGTTCTTC. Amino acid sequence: CASSHPGEQFF.

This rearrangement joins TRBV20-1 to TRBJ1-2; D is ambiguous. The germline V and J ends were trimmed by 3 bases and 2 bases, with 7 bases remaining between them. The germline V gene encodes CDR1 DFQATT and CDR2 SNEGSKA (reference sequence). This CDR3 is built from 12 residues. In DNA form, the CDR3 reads TGCAGTGCTAGTTGGGAAAACTATGGCTACACCTTC. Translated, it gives CSASWENYGYTF.

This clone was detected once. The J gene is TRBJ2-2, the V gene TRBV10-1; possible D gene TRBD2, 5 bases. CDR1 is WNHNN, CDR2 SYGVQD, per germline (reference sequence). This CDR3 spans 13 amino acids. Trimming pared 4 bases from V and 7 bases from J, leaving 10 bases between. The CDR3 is CASSVPGVGELFF. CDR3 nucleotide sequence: TGCGCCAGCAGTGTTCCCGGGGTCGGGGAGCTGTTTTTT.

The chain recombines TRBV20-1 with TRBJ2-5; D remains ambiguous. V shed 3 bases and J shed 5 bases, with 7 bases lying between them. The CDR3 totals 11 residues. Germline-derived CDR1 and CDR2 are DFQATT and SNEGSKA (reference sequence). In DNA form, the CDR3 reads TGCAGTGCTAGCTACCCGGAGACCCAGTACTTC. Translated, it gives CSASYPETQYF.

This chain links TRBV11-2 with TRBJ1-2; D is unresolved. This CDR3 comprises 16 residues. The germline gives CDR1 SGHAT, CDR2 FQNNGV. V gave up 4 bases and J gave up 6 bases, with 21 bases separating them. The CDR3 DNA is TGTGCCAGCAGCTCCTTCCCGGGGATCGGAGGACATGGCTACACCTTC. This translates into CASSSFPGIGGHGYTF.

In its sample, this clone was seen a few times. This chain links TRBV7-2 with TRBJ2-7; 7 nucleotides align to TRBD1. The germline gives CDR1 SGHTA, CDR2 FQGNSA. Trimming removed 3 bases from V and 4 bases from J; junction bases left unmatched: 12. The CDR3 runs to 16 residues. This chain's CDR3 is CASSFPGQASSYEQYF. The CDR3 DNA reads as TGTGCCAGCAGCTTCCCCGGACAGGCTAGCTCGTACGAGCAGTACTTC.

DNA for the CDR3: TGTGCCAGCAGCTTGTGGCCAACGGGAGGAGGCACAGATACGCAGTATTTT. Protein product: CASSLWPTGGGTDTQYF. The chain couples TRBV5-4 to TRBJ2-3, with 7 bases that match TRBD2. V shed 1 base, J shed 1 base, and the junction held 9 bases outside the gene matches. The V gene's germline CDR1 is SGHNT and CDR2 YYREEE (reference sequence). This CDR3 is 17 amino acids long.

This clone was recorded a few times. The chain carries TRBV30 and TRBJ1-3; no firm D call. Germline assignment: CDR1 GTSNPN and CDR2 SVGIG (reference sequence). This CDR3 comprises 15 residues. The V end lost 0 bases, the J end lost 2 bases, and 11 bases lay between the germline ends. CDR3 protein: CAWSVGSFTGNTIYF. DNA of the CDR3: TGTGCCTGGAGTGTAGGGTCCTTCACTGGAAACACCATATATTTT.

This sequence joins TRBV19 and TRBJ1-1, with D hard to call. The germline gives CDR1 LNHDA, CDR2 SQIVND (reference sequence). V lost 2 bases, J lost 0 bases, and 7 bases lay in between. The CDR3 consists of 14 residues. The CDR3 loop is CASSITSMNTEAFF. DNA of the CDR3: TGTGCCAGTAGTATAACAAGCATGAACACTGAAGCTTTCTTT.

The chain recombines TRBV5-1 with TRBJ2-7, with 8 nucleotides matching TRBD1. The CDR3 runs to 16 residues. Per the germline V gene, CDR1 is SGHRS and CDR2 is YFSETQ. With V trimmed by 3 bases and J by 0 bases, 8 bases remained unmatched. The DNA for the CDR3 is TGCGCCAGCAGCTACGATATAGGACAGGGCTCCTACGAGCAGTACTTC. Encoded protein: CASSYDIGQGSYEQYF.

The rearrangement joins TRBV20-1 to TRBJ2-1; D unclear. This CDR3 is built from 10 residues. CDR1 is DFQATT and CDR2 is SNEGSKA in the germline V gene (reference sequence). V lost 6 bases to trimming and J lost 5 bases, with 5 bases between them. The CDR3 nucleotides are TGCAGTGCCCGCAACAATGAGCAGTTCTTC. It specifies CSARNNEQFF.

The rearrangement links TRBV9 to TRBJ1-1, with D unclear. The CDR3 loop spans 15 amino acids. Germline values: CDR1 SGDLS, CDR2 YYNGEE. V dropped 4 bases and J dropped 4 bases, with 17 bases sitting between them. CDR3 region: CASSSTQLTSTEAFF. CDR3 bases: TGTGCCAGCAGCTCAACCCAATTGACGAGCACTGAAGCTTTCTTT.